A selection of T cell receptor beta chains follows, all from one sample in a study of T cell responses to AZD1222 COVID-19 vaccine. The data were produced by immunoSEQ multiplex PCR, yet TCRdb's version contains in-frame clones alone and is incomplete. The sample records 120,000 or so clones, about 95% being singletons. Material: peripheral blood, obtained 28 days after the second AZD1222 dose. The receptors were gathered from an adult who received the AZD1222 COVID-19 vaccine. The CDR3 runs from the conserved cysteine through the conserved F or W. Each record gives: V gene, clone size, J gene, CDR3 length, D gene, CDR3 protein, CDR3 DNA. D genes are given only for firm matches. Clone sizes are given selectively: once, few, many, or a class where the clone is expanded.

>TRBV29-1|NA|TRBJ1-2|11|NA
CSVEGNYGYTF
TGCAGCGTTGAAGGGAACTATGGCTACACCTTC
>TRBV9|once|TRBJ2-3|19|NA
CASSDPSRGGQRLRDTQYF
TGTGCCAGCAGCGATCCCTCCAGGGGGGGACAGCGATTAAGGGATACGCAGTATTTT
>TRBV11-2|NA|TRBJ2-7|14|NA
CASSLAQDYYEQYF
TGTGCCAGCAGCTTAGCACAGGATTACTACGAGCAGTACTTC
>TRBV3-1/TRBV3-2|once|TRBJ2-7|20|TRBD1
CASSQRSYRTGMKLRYEQYF
TGTGCCAGCAGCCAGCGGAGTTATAGGACAGGGATGAAACTACGCTACGAGCAGTACTTC
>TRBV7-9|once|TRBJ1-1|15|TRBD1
CASSPPTGLSTEAFF
TGTGCCAGCAGCCCCCCGACAGGGTTGAGCACTGAAGCTTTCTTT
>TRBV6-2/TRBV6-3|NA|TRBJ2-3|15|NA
CASSSVRTSADTQYF
TGTGCCAGCAGTTCCGTCCGGACTTCTGCAGATACGCAGTATTTT
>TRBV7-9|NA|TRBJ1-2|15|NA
CASSLEGTANYGYTF
TGTGCCAGCAGCTTAGAGGGGACGGCTAACTATGGCTACACCTTC
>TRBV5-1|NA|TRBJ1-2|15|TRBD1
CASSFASGTEYGYTF
TGCGCCAGCAGCTTCGCCTCCGGGACAGAATATGGCTACACCTTC
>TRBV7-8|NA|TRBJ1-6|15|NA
CASSLRSGGNSPLHF
TGTGCCAGCAGCTTAAGATCTGGGGGTAATTCACCCCTCCACTTT
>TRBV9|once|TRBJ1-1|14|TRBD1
CASSPLLGQGVTFF
TGTGCCAGCAGCCCCCTCTTGGGACAGGGTGTGACTTTCTTT
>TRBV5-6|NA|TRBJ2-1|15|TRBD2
CASSGGTSGGNEQFF
TGTGCCAGCAGCGGCGGGACTAGCGGGGGGAATGAGCAGTTCTTC
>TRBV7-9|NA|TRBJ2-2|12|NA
CASSSETGELFF
TGTGCCAGCAGCTCAGAAACCGGGGAGCTGTTTTTT
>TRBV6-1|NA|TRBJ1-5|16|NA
CASSEPHWDSNQPQHF
TGTGCCAGCAGTGAACCACATTGGGATAGCAATCAGCCCCAGCATTTT
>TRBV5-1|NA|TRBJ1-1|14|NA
CASSSRTEHTEAFF
TGCGCCAGCAGCTCCAGGACGGAGCACACTGAAGCTTTCTTT
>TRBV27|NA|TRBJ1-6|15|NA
CASSSGGPYNSPLHF
TGTGCCAGCAGTTCTGGGGGACCATATAATTCACCCCTCCACTTT
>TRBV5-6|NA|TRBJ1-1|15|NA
CASSLWLGPFSKAFF
TGTGCCAGCAGCCTTTGGTTGGGCCCTTTCTCAAAAGCTTTCTTT
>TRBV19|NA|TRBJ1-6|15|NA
CASKGGSLINSPLHF
TGTGCCTCAAAGGGAGGGAGCCTCATAAATTCACCCCTCCACTTT
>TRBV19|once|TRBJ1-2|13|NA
CASRPMREYGYTF
TGTGCCAGTAGGCCGATGAGGGAATATGGCTACACCTTC
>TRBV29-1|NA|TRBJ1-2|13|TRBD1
CSARQGGDYGYTF
TGCAGCGCCCGACAGGGGGGAGACTATGGCTACACCTTC
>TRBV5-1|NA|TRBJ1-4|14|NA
CASSPDGTNEKLFF
TGCGCCAGCAGCCCGGACGGAACTAATGAAAAACTGTTTTTT
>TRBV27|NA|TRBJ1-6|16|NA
CASTNRPLAGPSPLHF
TGTGCCAGCACTAACCGGCCCCTGGCCGGCCCTTCACCCCTCCACTTT
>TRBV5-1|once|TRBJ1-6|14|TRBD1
CASSSGQGSSPLHF
TGCGCCAGCAGTTCGGGACAGGGTAGTTCACCCCTCCACTTT
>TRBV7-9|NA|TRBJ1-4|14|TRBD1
CASSLGQGYEKLFF
TGTGCCAGCAGCTTAGGACAGGGCTATGAAAAACTGTTTTTT
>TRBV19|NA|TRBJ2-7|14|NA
CASSSGTPPYEQYF
TGTGCCAGTTCATCCGGGACCCCTCCCTACGAGCAGTACTTC
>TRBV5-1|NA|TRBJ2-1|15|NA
CASSLQEATYNEQFF
TGCGCCAGCAGCTTGCAGGAAGCCACCTACAATGAGCAGTTCTTC
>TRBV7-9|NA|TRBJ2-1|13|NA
CASSFDSYNEQFF
TGTGCCAGCAGCTTCGACAGCTACAATGAGCAGTTCTTC
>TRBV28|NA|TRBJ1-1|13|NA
CASSLWGGTEAFF
TGTGCCAGCAGTTTATGGGGGGGGACTGAAGCTTTCTTT
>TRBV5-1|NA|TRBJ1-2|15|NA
CASSLVYGMYYGYTF
TGCGCCAGCAGCTTGGTTTACGGCATGTACTATGGCTACACCTTC
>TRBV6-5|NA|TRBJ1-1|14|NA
CASSTMAQGVEAFF
TGTGCCAGCAGTACGATGGCACAGGGTGTGGAAGCTTTCTTT
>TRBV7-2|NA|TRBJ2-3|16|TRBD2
CASSPGLAGGFDTQYF
TGTGCCAGCAGCCCCGGACTAGCGGGTGGCTTCGATACGCAGTATTTT
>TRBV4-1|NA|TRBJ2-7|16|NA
CASSQHRASDSYEQYF
TGCGCCAGCAGCCAGCACCGGGCTTCGGACTCCTACGAGCAGTACTTC
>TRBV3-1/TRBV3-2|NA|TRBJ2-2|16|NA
CASSQDRWKGTGELFF
TGTGCCAGCAGCCAAGATCGCTGGAAAGGGACCGGGGAGCTGTTTTTT
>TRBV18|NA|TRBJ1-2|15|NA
CASSPRQIANYGYTF
TGTGCCAGCTCACCACGGCAGATCGCTAACTATGGCTACACCTTC
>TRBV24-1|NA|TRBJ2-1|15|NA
CATSDFVSWFDEQFF
TGTGCCACCAGTGATTTTGTCAGTTGGTTCGATGAGCAGTTCTTC
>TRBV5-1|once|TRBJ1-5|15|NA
CASSPQGLVGQPQHF
TGCGCCAGCAGCCCTCAGGGGCTGGTAGGTCAGCCCCAGCATTTT
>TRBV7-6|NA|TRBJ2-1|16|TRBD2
CASSSLLAGAYNEQFF
TGTGCCAGCAGCTCCCTACTAGCGGGTGCCTACAATGAGCAGTTCTTC
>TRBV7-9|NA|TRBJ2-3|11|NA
CASSITDTQYF
TGTGCCAGCAGCATCACAGATACGCAGTATTTT
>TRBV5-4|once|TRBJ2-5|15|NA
CASSLFTSPSETQYF
TGTGCCAGCAGCTTATTTACTAGCCCATCAGAGACCCAGTACTTC
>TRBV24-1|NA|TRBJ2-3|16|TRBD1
CATSDAPGQGADTQYF
TGTGCCACCAGTGATGCACCGGGACAGGGTGCAGATACGCAGTATTTT
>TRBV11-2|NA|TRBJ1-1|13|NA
CASSLGRTTEAFF
TGTGCCAGCAGCTTAGGCCGGACAACTGAAGCTTTCTTT
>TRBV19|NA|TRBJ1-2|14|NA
CASRVFAPGYGYTF
TGTGCCAGTAGGGTCTTCGCCCCGGGGTATGGCTACACCTTC
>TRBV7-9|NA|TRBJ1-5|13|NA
CASSPWVNQPQHF
TGTGCCAGCAGCCCTTGGGTCAATCAGCCCCAGCATTTT
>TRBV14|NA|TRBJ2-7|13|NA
CASSHPPAYEQYF
TGTGCCAGCAGCCACCCCCCCGCCTACGAGCAGTACTTC
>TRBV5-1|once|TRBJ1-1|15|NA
CASKQGWDRPTEAFF
TGCGCCAGCAAACAAGGGTGGGACCGCCCCACTGAAGCTTTCTTT
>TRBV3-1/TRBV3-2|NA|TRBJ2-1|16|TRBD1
CASSQDWPGGYNEQFF
TGTGCCAGCAGCCAAGATTGGCCAGGGGGCTACAATGAGCAGTTCTTC
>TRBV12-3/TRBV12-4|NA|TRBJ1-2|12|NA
CASSPSNYGYTF
TGTGCCAGCAGTCCATCAAACTATGGCTACACCTTC